This TCR beta chain was sequenced in a study of human T cells and chemical hapten exposure. TCRdb ran MiXCR on the RACE reads and lists one entry per CDR3 protein. The data contain roughly 160,000 distinct CDR3 sequences, approximately 14% of them seen just once; the ten biggest clones take up 1.7%. This CDR3 region has 14 residues. Trimming stripped 1 base from V and 2 bases from J, with 9 bases between. Germline lookup yields CDR1 SGHDN and CDR2 FVKESK. Sample time point: patch test 1, 2 weeks after DPC sensitization. The treatment here: therapeutic diphenylcyclopropenone sensitization with weekly scalp DPC. Those who donated were patients with alopecia, 18 to 70 years of age, and suitable for DPC. The total RNA was obtained from whole blood that was not fractionated. In this sample, this clonotype turned up a few times.

J is TRBJ2-7 and V is TRBV14; weak D call: TRBD1 (5 bases). The specimen comprised whole blood, sampled in connection with sensitization to the hapten diphenylcyclopropenone (DPC). This clonotype was sampled from a woman younger than 45 with alopecia areata. Some clones in this sample may be carry-over from other donors' samples. The CDR3 DNA reads TGTGCCAGCAGCCAAGCTAGGGGTACCTACGAGCAGTACTTC. Amino acids: CASSQARGTYEQYF.